This T cell receptor (beta chain) was captured in a study of cytomegalovirus exposure and HLA in healthy donors. Study information: The study's early data release held 80 million to 95 million unique TCRs from HLA-typed donors. The study, taken as a whole, reports: Rare TCR sequences dominated, though some public TCRs recurred in many donors. Sequencing probably produced one cluster of sequence variants that were highly shared.

The CDR3 covers 14 residues. V shed 0 bases and J shed 13 bases, with 15 bases lying between them. Germline V gene data show CDR1 as MGHRA and CDR2 as YSYEKL. With respect to this clone: Its specificity is unknown.

PCR primers comprised 60 Vbeta and 13 Jbeta primers. Profiled with immunoSEQ multiplex PCR; TCRdb holds only in-frame clones, not every one. This table has over 85,000 clones, around 82% appearing once. Source material: PBMCs. The chain links TRBV4-1 to TRBJ2-2; D is perhaps TRBD1 (5 bases). This TCR was sampled from a middle-aged man in good health and CMV-seropositive. CDR3 in DNA: TGCGCCAGCAGCCAAGATTCCGGCAGGGTTGTGCTGTTTTTT. Amino acids: CASSQDSGRVVLFF.